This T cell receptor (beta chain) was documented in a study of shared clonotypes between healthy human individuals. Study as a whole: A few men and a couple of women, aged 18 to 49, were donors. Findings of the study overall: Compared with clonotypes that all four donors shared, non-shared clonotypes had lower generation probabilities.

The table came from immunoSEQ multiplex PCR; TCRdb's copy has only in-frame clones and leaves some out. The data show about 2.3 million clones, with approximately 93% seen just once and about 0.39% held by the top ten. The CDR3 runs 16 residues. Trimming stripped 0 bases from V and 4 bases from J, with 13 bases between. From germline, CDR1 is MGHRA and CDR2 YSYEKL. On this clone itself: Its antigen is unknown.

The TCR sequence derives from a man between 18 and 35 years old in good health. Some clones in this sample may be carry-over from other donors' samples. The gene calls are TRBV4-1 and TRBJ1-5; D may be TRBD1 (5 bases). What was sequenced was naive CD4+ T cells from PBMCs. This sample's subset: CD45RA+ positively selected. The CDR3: CASSQDKAGRNQPQHF. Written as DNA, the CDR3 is TGCGCCAGCAGCCAAGATAAGGCAGGGCGGAATCAGCCCCAGCATTTT.